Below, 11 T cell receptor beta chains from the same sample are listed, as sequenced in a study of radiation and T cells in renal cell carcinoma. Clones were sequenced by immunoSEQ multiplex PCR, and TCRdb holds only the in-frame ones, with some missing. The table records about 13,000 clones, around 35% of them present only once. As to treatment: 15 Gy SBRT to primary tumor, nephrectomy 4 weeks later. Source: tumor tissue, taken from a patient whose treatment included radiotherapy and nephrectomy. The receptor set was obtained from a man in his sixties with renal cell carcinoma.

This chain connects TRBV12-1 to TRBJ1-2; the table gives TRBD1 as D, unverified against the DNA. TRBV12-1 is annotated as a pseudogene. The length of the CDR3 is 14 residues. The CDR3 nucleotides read TGTGCCAGCAGCAGACCGAGGACACCATATGGCTACACCTTC. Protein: CASSRPRTPYGYTF.

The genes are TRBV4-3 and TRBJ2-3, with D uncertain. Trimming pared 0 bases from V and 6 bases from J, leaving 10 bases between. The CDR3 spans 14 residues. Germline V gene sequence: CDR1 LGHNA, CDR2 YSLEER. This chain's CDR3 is CASSQEASLDTQYF. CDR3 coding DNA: TGCGCCAGCAGCCAAGAGGCCAGCTTGGATACGCAGTATTTT.

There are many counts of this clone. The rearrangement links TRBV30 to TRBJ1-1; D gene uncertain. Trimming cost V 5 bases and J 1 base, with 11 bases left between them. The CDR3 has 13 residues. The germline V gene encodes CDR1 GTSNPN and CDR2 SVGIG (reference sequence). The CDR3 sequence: CAWSQATNTEAFF. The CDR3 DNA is TGTGCCTGGTCCCAGGCTACGAACACTGAAGCTTTCTTT.

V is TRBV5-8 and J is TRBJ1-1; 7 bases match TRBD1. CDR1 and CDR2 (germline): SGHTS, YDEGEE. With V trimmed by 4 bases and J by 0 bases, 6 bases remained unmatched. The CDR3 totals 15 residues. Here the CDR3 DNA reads TGTGCCAGCAGCCGAGGGACAGTCATGAACACTGAAGCTTTCTTT. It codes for CASSRGTVMNTEAFF. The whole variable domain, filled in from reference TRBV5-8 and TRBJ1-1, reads EAGVTQSPTHLIKTRGQQATLRCSPISGHTSVYWYQQALGLGLQFLLWYDEGEERNRGNFPPRFSGRQFPNYSSELNVNALELEDSALYLCASSRGTVMNTEAFFGQGTRLTVV.

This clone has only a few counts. The CDR3 DNA sequence: TGCGCCAGCAGCCGAGGGACTAGCGGGATGAGCTCCTACAATGAGCAGTTCTTC. Protein sequence: CASSRGTSGMSSYNEQFF. J is TRBJ2-1 and V is TRBV5-1, with 13 nucleotides matching TRBD2. The CDR3 loop spans 18 amino acids. Germline V lookup: CDR1 SGHRS, CDR2 YFSETQ. The V segment lost 4 bases and the J segment 0 bases; nucleotides outside the gene matches: 7.

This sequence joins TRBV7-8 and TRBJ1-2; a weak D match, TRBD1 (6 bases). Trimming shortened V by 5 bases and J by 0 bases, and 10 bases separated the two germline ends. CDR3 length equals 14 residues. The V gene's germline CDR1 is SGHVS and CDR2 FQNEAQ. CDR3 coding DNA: TGTGCCAGCAGCGCCGGACAGCCTAACTATGGCTACACCTTC. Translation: CASSAGQPNYGYTF.

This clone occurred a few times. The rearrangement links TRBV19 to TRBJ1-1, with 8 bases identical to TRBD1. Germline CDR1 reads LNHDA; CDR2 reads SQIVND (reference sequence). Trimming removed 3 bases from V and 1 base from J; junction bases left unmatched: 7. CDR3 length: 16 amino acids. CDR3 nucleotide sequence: TGTGCCAGTAGTATGGGGACAGGCCAAGGGAACACTGAAGCTTTCTTT. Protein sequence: CASSMGTGQGNTEAFF.

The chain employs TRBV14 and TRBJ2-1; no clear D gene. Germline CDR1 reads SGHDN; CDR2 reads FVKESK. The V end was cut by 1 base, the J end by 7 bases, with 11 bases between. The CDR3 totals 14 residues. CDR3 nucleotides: TGTGCCAGCAGCCAAGGAGGCATGGGAAATGAGCAGTTCTTC. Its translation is CASSQGGMGNEQFF.

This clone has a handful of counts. CDR3 region: CASSPTTYEQYV. In DNA, the CDR3 is TGTGCCAGCTCACCAACTACCTACGAGCAGTACGTC. This chain joins TRBV18 and TRBJ2-7, with D unresolved. Per the germline V gene, CDR1 is KGHSH and CDR2 is LQKENI. The CDR3 is made up of 12 amino acids. Trimming removed 2 bases from V and 2 bases from J, with 4 bases in between.

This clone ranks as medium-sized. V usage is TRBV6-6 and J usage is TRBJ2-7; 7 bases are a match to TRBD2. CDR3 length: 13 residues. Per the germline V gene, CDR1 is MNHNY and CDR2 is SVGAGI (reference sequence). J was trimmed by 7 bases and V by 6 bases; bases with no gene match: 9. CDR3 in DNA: TGTGCCAGCAGAAATAATCGCGGGGGAGAGCAGTACGTC. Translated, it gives CASRNNRGGEQYV.

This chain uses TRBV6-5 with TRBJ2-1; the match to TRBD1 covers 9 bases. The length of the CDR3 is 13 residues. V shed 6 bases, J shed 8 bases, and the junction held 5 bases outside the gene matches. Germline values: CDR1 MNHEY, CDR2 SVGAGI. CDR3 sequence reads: CASSGDRGDEQFF. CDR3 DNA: TGTGCCAGCAGCGGTGACAGGGGGGATGAGCAGTTCTTC.